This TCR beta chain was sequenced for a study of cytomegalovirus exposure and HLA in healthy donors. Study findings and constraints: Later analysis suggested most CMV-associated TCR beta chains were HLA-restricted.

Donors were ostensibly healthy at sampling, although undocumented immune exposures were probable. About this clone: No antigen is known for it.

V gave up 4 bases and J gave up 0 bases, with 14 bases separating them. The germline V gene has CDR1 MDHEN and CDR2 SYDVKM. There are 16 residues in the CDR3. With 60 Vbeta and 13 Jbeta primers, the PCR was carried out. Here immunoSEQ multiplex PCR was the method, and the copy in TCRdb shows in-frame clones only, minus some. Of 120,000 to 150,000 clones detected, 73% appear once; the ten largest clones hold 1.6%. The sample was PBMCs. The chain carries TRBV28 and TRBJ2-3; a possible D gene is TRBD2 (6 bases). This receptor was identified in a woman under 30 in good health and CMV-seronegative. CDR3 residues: CASSWGTALSTDTQYF. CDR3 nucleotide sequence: TGTGCCAGCAGTTGGGGGACTGCCCTTAGCACAGATACGCAGTATTTT.